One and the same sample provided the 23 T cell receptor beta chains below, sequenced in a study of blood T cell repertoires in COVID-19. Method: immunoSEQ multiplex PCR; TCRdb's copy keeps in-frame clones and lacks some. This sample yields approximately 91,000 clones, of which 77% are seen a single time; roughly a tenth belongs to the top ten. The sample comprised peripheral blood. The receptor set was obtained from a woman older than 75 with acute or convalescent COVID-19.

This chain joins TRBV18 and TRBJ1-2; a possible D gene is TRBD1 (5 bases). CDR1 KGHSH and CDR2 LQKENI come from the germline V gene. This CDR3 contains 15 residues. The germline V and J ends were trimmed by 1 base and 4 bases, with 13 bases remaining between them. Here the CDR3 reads CASSPRAEGFYGYTF. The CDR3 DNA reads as TGTGCCAGCTCACCACGAGCGGAGGGGTTCTATGGCTACACCTTC.

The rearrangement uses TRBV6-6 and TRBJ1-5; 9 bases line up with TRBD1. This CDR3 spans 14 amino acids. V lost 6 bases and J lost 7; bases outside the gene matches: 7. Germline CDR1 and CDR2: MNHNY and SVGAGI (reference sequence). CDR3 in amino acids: CASSRTGAGQPQHF. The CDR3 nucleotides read TGTGCCAGCAGCCGGACAGGGGCAGGGCAGCCCCAGCATTTT.

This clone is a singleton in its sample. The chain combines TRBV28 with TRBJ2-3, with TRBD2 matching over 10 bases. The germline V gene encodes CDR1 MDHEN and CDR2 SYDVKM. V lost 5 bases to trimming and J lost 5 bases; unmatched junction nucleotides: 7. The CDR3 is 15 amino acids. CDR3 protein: CASSPTSGYKDTQYF. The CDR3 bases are TGTGCCAGCAGTCCGACTAGCGGGTACAAAGATACGCAGTATTTT.

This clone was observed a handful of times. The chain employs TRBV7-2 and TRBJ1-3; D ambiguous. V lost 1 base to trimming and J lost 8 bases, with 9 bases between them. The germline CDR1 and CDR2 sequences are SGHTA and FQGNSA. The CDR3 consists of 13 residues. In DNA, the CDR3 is TGTGCCAGCAGCTTAGAATTTGCGGACACCATATATTTT. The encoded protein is CASSLEFADTIYF.

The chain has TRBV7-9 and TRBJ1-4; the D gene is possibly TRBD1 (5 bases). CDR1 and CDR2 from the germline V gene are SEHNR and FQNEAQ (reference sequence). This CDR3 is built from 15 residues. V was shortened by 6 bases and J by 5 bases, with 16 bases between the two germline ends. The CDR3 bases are TGTGCCAGCAGACCGAGGCCAGGGTCGAATGAAAAACTGTTTTTT. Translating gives CASRPRPGSNEKLFF.

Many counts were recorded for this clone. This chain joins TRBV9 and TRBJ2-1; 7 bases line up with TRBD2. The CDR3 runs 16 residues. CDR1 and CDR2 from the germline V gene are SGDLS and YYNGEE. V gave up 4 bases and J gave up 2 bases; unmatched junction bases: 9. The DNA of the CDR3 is TGTGCCAGCAGCATTAGAAGGGACTACCCCTACAATGAGCAGTTCTTC. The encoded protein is CASSIRRDYPYNEQFF.

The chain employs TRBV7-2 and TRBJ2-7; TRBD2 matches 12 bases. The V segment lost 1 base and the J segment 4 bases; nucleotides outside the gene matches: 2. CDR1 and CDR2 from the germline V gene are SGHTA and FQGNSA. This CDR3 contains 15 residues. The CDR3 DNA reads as TGTGCCAGCAGCTTAGGACTAGCGGGAGTTTACGAGCAGTACTTC. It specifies CASSLGLAGVYEQYF.

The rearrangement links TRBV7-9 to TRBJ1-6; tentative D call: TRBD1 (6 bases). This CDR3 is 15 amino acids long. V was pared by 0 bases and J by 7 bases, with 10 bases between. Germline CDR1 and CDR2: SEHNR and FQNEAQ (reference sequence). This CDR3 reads CASSLAQGSNSPLHF. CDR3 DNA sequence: TGTGCCAGCAGCTTAGCCCAGGGGAGCAATTCACCCCTCCACTTT.

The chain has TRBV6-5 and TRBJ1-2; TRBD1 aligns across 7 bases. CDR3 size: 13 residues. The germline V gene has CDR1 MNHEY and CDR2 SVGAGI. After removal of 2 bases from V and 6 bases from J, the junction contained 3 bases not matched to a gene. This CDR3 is CASSYTGTDGYTF. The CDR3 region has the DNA TGTGCCAGCAGTTACACCGGGACAGATGGCTACACCTTC.

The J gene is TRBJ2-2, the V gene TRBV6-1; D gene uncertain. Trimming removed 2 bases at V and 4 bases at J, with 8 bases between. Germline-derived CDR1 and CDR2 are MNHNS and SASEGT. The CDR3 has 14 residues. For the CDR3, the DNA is TGTGCCAGCAGTGAACGAGCAACCACCGGGGAGCTGTTTTTT. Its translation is CASSERATTGELFF.

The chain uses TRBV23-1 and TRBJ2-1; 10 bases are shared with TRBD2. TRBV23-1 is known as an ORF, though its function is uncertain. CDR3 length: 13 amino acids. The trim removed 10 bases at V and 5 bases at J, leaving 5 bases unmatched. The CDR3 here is CANSGGPNNEQFF. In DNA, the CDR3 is TGCGCCAATAGCGGGGGGCCTAACAATGAGCAGTTCTTC.

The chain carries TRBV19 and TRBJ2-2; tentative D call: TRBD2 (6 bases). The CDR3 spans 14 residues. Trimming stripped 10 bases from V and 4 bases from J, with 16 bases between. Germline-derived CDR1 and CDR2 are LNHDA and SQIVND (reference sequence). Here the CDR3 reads CATRGAGSTGELFF. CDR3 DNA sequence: TGTGCCACCCGAGGGGCGGGATCCACCGGGGAGCTGTTTTTT. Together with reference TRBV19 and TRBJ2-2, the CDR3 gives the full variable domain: DGGITQSPKYLFRKEGQNVTLSCEQNLNHDAMYWYRQDPGQGLRLIYYSQIVNDFQKGDIAEGYSVSREKKESFPLTVTSAQKNPTAFYLCATRGAGSTGELFFGEGSRLTVL.

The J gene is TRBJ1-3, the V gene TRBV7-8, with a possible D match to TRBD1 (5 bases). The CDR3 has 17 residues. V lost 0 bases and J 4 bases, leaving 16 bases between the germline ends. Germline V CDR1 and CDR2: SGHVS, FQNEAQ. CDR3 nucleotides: TGTGCCAGCAGCTTAGCCCGGGGGGAAGCCAGAGGAAACACCATATATTTT. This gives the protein CASSLARGEARGNTIYF.

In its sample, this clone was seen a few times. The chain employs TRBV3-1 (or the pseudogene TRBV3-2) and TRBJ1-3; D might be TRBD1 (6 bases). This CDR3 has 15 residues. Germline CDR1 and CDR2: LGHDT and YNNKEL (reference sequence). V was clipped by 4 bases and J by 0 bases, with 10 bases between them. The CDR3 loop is CASSPTGFSGNTIYF. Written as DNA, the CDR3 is TGTGCCAGCAGCCCCACAGGGTTCTCTGGAAACACCATATATTTT.

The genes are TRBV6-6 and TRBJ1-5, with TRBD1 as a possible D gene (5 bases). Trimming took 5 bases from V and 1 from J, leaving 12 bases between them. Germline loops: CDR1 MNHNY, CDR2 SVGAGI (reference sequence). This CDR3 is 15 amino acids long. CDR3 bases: TGTGCCAGCAGTCACGACAGCCGAAGCAATCAGCCCCAGCATTTT. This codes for CASSHDSRSNQPQHF.

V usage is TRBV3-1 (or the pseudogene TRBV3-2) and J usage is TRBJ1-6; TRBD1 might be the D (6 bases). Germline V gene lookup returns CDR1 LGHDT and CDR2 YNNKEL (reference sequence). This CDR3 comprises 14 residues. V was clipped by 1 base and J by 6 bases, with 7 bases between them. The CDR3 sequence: CASSQGRGNSPLHF. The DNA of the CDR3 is TGTGCCAGCAGCCAAGGCAGGGGTAATTCACCCCTCCACTTT.

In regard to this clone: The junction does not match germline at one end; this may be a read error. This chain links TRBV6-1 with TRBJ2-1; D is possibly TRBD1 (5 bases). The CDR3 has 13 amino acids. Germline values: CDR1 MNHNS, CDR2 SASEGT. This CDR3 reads CASREGVRGEQFF. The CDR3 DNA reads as TGTGCCAGCAGGGAAGGGGTAAGGGGTGAGCAGTTCTTC.

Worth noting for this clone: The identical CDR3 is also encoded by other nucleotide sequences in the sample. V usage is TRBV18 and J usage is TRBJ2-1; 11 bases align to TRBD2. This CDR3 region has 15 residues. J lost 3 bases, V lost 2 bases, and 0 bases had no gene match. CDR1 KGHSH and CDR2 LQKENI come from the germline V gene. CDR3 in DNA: TGTGCCAGCTCACCAGGGACTAGCGGCTACAATGAGCAGTTCTTC. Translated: CASSPGTSGYNEQFF.

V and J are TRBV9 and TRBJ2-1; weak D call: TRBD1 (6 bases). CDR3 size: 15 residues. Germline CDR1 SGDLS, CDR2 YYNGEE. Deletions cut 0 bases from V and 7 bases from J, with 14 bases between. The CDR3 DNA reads TGTGCCAGCAGCGTAGGAAGCGTGACAGGAAATGAGCAGTTCTTC. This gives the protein CASSVGSVTGNEQFF.

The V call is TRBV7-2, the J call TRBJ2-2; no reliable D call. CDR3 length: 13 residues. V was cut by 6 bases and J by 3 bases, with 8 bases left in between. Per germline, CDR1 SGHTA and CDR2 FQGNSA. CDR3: CASRPSDTGELFF. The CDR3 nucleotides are TGTGCCAGCAGACCAAGCGACACCGGGGAGCTGTTTTTT.

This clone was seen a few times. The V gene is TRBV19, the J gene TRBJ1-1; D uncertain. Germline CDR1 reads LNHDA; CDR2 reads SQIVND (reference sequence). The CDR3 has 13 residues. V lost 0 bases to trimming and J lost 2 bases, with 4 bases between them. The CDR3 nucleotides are TGTGCCAGTAGTATAGACCCTAACACTGAAGCTTTCTTT. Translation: CASSIDPNTEAFF. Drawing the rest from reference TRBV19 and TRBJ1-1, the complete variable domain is DGGITQSPKYLFRKEGQNVTLSCEQNLNHDAMYWYRQDPGQGLRLIYYSQIVNDFQKGDIAEGYSVSREKKESFPLTVTSAQKNPTAFYLCASSIDPNTEAFFGQGTRLTVV.

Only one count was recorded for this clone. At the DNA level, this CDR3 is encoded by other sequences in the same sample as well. Here the CDR3 reads CASSYSTGDQPQHF. CDR3 bases: TGTGCCAGCAGTTACTCGACAGGCGATCAGCCCCAGCATTTT. The rearrangement uses TRBV6-2 or TRBV6-3 and TRBJ1-5; the D gene is possibly TRBD1 (6 bases). The germline CDR1 and CDR2 sequences are MNHEY and SVGEGT. V was trimmed by 0 bases and J by 5 bases, leaving 8 bases between them. The CDR3 sequence is 14 residues long.

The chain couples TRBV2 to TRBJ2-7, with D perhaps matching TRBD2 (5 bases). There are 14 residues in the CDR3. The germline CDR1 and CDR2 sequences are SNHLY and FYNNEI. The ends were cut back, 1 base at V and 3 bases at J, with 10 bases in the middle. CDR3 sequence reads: CASSEGAGLYEQYF. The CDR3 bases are TGTGCCAGCAGTGAAGGGGCGGGTCTCTACGAGCAGTACTTC.